This TCR beta chain was sequenced for a study of cytomegalovirus exposure and HLA in healthy donors (dated by TCRdb to 2016 to 2017). For context, the study as a whole: In an earlier analysis of around 540 of the donors, under 300 Gb of sequence data and just under 120 million unique TCR beta sequences from 150 million to 200 million T cells were reported. To decide whether each TCR beta V gene segment behaved as functional or pseudogenic, an earlier analysis of 587 of the donors relied on high-throughput TCR beta sequencing. A later genetic analysis used genome-wide SNP genotypes for about three fifths of the 666 donors, treating that subset as a discovery cohort. Across 398 genotyped donors of the cohort, an average of roughly 250,000 unique TCR beta nucleotide sequences per donor were sequenced, and roughly 20% of those sequences were non-productive. Every repertoire in the discovery cohort had been generated on one and the same sequencing platform. Donor age, sex, ethnicity and CMV serostatus were collected together with the repertoire data. Typing coverage differed by locus: A, B, C, DRB1 and DQB1 were typed in about 620-630 donors, DQA1 in roughly 500, DPA1 in 600 to 610, and DPB1 in roughly 450. About five DR-DQ haplotypes were treated as single units for association and clustering because of strong linkage in the cohort. High-throughput TCR immunosequencing, statistical association of individual TCRs with disease status, and machine learning were combined to predict cytomegalovirus infection status. HLA typing included class I and class II loci at four-digit resolution. In addition to the first cohort of around 670 subjects, a separate validation cohort of 100 to 150 different subjects was used. The aim of the study was to test whether cataloging public T cell receptors could identify signatures of past pathogen exposure. Among the roughly 370 genotyped donors, about 85% belonged to the genetic ancestry cluster associated with self-reported Caucasian donors. A later analysis re-examined previously published TCR beta repertoires from 600 to 700 donors and added high-resolution HLA genotyping to investigate patterns of TCR occurrence. Rather than using new phenotypic data, the later analysis identified candidate immune exposures from TCR beta sequences and from how often those sequences occurred across donors. Roughly 320 gigabases of sequencing data and around 85 million unique TCR sequences made up an early release that covered several hundred HLA-typed donors. The study profiled the T cell repertoires of approximately 700 subjects by immunosequencing and related them to cytomegalovirus serostatus. Summary of the overall study and its limitations: Because counts were too low, about 15 rarely observed V segments, including chromosome 9 orphons, were left out of the earlier analysis of roughly 600 of the donors. In a later analysis, the rate of TCR association differed among HLA loci, with DRB1 alleles having the most associated TCRs and HLA-C alleles having the fewest. The classifier was reported to diagnose cytomegalovirus status with high specificity and sensitivity in both the original and validation cohorts. A later analysis found that HLA-associated TCR beta chains were more clonally expanded and had lower generation probabilities than equally common non-associated chains. A further reported finding was that TCR beta sequences accurately predicted the HLA-A and HLA-B alleles for most subjects in the first cohort. This cohort had only TCR beta chains sequenced, and the lack of alpha or paired-chain data limited which features could be detected. According to a later genetic analysis, donors in an Asian-associated ancestry cluster had fewer N-insertions in productive TCRs than the approximately 650-donor mean. Strong co-occurrence of HLA alleles, especially DR and DQ, made assigning TCR associations to individual alleles difficult. A later analysis found that most CMV-associated TCR beta chains appeared HLA-restricted, with HLA associations seemingly driven largely by CMV exposure. A few of the identified cytomegalovirus-associated TCR beta chains were confirmed in vitro to be specific for cytomegalovirus antigens. Correlated functional status among segregating V segments might reflect linkage disequilibrium, but an unknown experimental factor could not be ruled out. The sequencing pipeline was judged likely to have produced a cluster of highly shared sequence variants as a technical artifact. Specific HLA alleles were associated with 15,000 to 20,000 TCR beta sequences at a false discovery rate of 0.05 in a later analysis. Immune exposure information for the cohort was limited to CMV serostatus. Because the 87-base-pair reads could not distinguish some IMGT-functional V segments, including TRBV6-2 and TRBV6-3, those segments were excluded. The presence/absence analyses assumed that sequencing depth was roughly uniform across donors, and that assumption may not be true. Most TCR sequences were seen in very few donors, while some public TCRs were found in many individuals. In an earlier analysis of more than 450 of the donors, most TCR beta V segments were observed in productive rearrangements about 90% or about 30% of the time, broadly matching IMGT annotations. The study gave a list of some 150 TCR beta chains associated with cytomegalovirus. A later genetic analysis associated a missense DCLRE1C variant with V-gene and J-gene trimming of TCR beta chains, and an independent cohort replicated the association. The authors suggested that the approach could potentially be generalized to other disease states and immunological phenotypes. Because HLA typing was missing for some donors at each locus, association tests included only the typed subset. Several of the top co-occurrence clusters appeared to be linked to parvovirus B19, influenza, CMV and Epstein-Barr virus, according to a later analysis.

The cohort was made up of approximately 670 healthy bone marrow donors. At the time of sampling, every cohort member was nominally healthy, though immune exposures that went unrecorded were likely present. The donor was CMV seronegative and belonged to the group of 352 seronegative cohort members. A peripheral blood sample was provided by each donor, and peripheral blood mononuclear cells were used for TCR beta sequencing. The Qiagen DNeasy Blood Extraction Kit was used to extract genomic DNA from the blood cell samples. As encoded in the germline V gene (reference sequence), CDR1 is MNHEY while CDR2 is SMNVEV. The junction carries 8 bases between V and J, which are trimmed by 5 bases and 1 base respectively. From cysteine to phenylalanine, the CDR3 is 13 amino acids long. Just the 39-base CDR3 DNA is kept, in frame starting at base 1. Library preparation was by the immunoSEQ multiplex PCR assay. The multiplex PCR relied on a mix of 60 forward primers for TCR Vbeta segments and 13 reverse primers for TCR Jbeta segments. A multiplex PCR assay on genomic DNA amplified the CDR3 region of rearranged TCR beta genes. The amplified TCR beta libraries were sequenced on the Illumina HiSeq System as 87-base-pair reads. As for the original processing: A later analysis counted around 72 million unique TCR beta chains across the 670 or so repertoires, and some 11 million of these chains were shared by at least two donors. Raw reads were error-corrected and collapsed into unique sequences with a nearest-neighbor algorithm that merged closely related sequences to remove PCR and sequencing errors. CDR3 sequences were aligned to IMGT reference sequences to assign V, D and J gene segments. For a sequence to be retained, at least a six-nucleotide match to both a V gene segment and a J gene segment was required. A rearrangement counted as productive if the CDR3 had no stop codons and remained in frame with V and J, and every other rearrangement counted as non-productive. CDR3 was defined by IMGT convention, running from the second conserved V-encoded cysteine to the conserved J-encoded phenylalanine. The earlier analysis of about 530 of the donors excluded any sequence lacking an unambiguous match to a single V gene segment. In an earlier analysis of a few hundred of the donors, a V segment was called functional when productive rearrangements were above 56.7%, and segregating when the standard deviation between donors exceeded 5%. To diagnose cytomegalovirus status from the catalog of TCR beta chain sequences, a statistical classification framework was built. In a later analysis, TCR nucleotide sequences were compared against IMGT/GENE-DB human TR gene sequences so that V and J genes could be assigned. The TCRdist pipeline was used in a later analysis to assign CDR3 sequences and most-parsimonious VDJ recombination scenarios. In a later analysis, every TCR beta chain was defined by the combination of its CDR3 amino acid sequence and its V-gene family, and reads without a unique V-gene family were dropped. To address suspected cross-contamination and a sequencing artifact, a later analysis removed some 620 highly shared, low-generation-probability nucleotide sequences. In a later analysis, a clonal expansion index for each public chain was calculated from normalized within-repertoire ranks of inferred template counts. Generation probabilities in a later analysis came from a VDJ recombination model fitted to out-of-frame rearrangements, and those results were checked against IGoR. A later analysis scored TCR-TCR, TCR-HLA and TCR-CMV co-occurrence with hypergeometric tests, applying a repertoire-size bias correction to TCR pairs. To estimate false discovery rates, a later analysis permuted the HLA or CMV assignments 20 times. In a later analysis, co-occurring TCRs were grouped using DBSCAN, with TCRdist sequence similarity added in when clustering inside HLA-allele-positive subsets. For co-occurrence clustering, repertoires with fewer than 30,000 or more than 120,000 public chains were excluded, along with 4 to 6 repertoires with anomalous nucleotide sharing. Entries here come from immuneACCESS through TCRdb and include only in-frame sequences with V and J called. Some clones fail to appear in such tables; in the studies checked, an unresolved V gene covers under half of the shortfall, and the cause of the remainder is unknown. V and J calls and clone size are those listed in that table; D and trimming were worked out from the DNA. Across this sample there are over 100,000 clones, with over 60% seen only once. 1.5% of the sample is in the top ten clones.

In its sample, this clone was seen once. The antigen it binds to is not known. The input lacks base qualities; no much larger clone sits a single base away. Sequenced material: PBMCs. Rearrangement joined TRBV27 to TRBJ2-5; too little of a D gene remains to name it. The TCR comes from a man younger than 35 in good health and CMV-seronegative. The CDR3 protein is CASSLTTQETQYF. The nucleotide sequence is TGTGCCAGCAGTCTGACAACCCAAGAGACCCAGTACTTC.